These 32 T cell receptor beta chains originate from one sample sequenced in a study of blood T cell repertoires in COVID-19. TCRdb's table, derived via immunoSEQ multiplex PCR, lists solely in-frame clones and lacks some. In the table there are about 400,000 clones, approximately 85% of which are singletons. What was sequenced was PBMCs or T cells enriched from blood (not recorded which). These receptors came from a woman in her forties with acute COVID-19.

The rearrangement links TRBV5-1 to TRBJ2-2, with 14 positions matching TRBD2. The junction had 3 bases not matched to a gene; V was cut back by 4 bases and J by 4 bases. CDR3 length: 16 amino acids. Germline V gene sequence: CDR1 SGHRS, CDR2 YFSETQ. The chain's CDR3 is CASSPGTSGGTGELFF. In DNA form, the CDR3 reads TGCGCCAGCAGCCCAGGGACTAGCGGGGGCACCGGGGAGCTGTTTTTT.

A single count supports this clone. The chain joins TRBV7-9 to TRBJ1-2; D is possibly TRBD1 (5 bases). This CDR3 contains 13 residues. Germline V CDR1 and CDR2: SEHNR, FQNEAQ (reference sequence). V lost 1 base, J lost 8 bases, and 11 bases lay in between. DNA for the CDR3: TGTGCCAGCAGCTTAGAGCAGGGAGGAGGCTACACCTTC. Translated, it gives CASSLEQGGGYTF.

CDR3 DNA sequence: TGCGCCAGCAGCCGATTCCCACAGGGAAAGCCCCAGCATTTT. Protein product: CASSRFPQGKPQHF. The rearrangement joins TRBV4-1 to TRBJ1-5, with D perhaps matching TRBD1 (6 bases). The CDR3 totals 14 residues. From germline, CDR1 is MGHRA and CDR2 YSYEKL. Trimming left V 4 bases short and J 8 bases short, with 15 bases between.

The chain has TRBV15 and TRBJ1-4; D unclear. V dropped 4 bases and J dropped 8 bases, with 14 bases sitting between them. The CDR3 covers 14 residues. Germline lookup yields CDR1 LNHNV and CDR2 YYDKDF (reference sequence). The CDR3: CATSTGEFEEKLFF. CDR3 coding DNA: TGTGCCACCAGCACCGGGGAATTTGAGGAAAAACTGTTTTTT.

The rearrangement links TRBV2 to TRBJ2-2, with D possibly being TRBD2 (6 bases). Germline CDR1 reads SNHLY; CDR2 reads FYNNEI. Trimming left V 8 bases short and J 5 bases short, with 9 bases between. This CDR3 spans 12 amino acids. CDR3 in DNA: TGTGCCAGCTGCGGACTAACCGGGGAGCTGTTTTTT. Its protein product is CASCGLTGELFF.

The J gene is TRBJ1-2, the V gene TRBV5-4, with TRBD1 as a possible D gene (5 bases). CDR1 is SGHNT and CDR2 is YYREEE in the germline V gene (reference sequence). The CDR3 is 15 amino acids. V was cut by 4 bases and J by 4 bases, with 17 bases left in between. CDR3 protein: CASSPDILRGYGYTF. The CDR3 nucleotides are TGTGCCAGCAGCCCGGACATACTACGAGGCTATGGCTACACCTTC.

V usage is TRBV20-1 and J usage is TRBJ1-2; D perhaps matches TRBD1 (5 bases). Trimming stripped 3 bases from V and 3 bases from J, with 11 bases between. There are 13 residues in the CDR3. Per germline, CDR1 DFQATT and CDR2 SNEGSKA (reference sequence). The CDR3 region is CSASSTVDYGYTF. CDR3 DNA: TGCAGTGCTAGTTCGACAGTTGACTATGGCTACACCTTC.

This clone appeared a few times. In nucleotides, the CDR3 is TGCAGCGTTGAAGCGGGAGCCTGGGGCAATGAGCAGTTCTTC. It is translated as CSVEAGAWGNEQFF. The chain carries TRBV29-1 and TRBJ2-1; D may be TRBD2 (6 bases). The germline gives CDR1 SQVTM, CDR2 ANQGSEA. The CDR3 runs to 14 residues. The V and J ends lost 1 base and 6 bases respectively, with 13 bases between them.

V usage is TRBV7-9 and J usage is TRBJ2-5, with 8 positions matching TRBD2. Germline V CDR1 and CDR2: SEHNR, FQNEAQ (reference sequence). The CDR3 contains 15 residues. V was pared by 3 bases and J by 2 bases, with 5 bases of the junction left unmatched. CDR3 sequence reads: CASSFTGGLQETQYF. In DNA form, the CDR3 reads TGTGCCAGCAGCTTTACGGGGGGGCTACAAGAGACCCAGTACTTC.

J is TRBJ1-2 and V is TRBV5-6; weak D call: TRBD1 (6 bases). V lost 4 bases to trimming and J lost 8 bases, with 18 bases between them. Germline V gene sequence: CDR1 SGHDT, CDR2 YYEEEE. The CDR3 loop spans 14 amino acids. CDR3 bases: TGTGCCAGCAGCACCAAAGACAGGTCTGGCGGCTACACCTTC. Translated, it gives CASSTKDRSGGYTF.

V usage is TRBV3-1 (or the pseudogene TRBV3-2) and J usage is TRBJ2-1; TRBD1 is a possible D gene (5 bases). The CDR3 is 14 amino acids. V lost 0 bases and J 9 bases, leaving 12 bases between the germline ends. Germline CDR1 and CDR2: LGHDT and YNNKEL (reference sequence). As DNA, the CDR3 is TGTGCCAGCAGCCAAGACGACAAGGGGATTGAGCAGTTCTTC. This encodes CASSQDDKGIEQFF.

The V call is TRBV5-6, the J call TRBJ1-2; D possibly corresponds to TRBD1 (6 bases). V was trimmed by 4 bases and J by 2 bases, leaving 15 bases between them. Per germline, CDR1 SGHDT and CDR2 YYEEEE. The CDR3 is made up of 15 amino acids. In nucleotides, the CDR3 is TGTGCCAGCAGCCCCGGGACATTTCTCAACTATGGCTACACCTTC. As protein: CASSPGTFLNYGYTF.

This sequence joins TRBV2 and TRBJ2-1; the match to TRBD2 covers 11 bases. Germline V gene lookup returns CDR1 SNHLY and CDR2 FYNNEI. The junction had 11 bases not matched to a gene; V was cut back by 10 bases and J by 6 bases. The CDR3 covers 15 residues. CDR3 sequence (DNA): TGTGCCATCGTAGCCGGGACTAGCGGTATCAATGAGCAGTTCTTC. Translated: CAIVAGTSGINEQFF.

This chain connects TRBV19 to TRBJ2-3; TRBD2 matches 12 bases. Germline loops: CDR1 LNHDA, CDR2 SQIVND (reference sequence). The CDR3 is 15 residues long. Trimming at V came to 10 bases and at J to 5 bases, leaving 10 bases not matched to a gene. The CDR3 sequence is CATQRTSGEGDTQYF. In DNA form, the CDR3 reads TGTGCCACTCAACGGACTAGCGGGGAGGGAGATACGCAGTATTTT.

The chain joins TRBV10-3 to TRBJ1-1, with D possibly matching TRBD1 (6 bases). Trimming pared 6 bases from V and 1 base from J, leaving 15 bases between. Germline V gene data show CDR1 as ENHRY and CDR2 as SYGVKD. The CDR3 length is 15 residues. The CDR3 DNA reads TGTGCCATCAGCCCCGGGACAACTAAGAACACTGAAGCTTTCTTT. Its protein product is CAISPGTTKNTEAFF.

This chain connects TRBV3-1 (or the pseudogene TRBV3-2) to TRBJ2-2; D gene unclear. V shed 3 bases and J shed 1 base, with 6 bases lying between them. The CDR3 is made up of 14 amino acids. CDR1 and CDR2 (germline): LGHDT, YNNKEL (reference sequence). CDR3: CASSQNGNTGELFF. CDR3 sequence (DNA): TGTGCCAGCAGCCAGAACGGGAACACCGGGGAGCTGTTTTTT.

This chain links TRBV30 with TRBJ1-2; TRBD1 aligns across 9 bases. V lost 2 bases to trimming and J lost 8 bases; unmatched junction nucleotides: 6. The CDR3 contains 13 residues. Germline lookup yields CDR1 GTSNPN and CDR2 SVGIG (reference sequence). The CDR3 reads CAWSLQGAKGYTF. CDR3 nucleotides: TGTGCCTGGAGTTTACAGGGGGCGAAAGGCTACACCTTC.

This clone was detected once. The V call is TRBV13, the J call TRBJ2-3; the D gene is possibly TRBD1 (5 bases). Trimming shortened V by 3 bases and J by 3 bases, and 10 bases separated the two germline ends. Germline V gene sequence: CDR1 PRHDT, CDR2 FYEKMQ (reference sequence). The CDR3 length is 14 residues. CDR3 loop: CASSFQGRTDTQYF. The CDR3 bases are TGTGCCAGCAGCTTTCAGGGAAGGACAGATACGCAGTATTTT.

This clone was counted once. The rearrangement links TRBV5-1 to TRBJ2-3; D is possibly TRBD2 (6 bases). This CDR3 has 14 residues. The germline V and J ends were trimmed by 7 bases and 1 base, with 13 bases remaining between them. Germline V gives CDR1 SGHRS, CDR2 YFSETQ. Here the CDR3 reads CASQTSHRTDTQYF. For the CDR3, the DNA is TGCGCCAGCCAGACTAGTCATCGCACAGATACGCAGTATTTT.

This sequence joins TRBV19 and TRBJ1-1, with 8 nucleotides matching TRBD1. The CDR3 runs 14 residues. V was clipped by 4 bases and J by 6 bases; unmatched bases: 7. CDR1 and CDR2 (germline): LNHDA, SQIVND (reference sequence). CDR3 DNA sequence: TGTGCCAGTAGTAATCAGGGGGCGAGGTCTGAAGCTTTCTTT. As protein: CASSNQGARSEAFF.

The chain's CDR3 is CASSHPGGSSYNEQFF. The CDR3 region has the DNA TGTGCCAGCAGCCATCCGGGGGGTAGCTCCTACAATGAGCAGTTCTTC. The chain combines TRBV3-1 (or the pseudogene TRBV3-2) with TRBJ2-1; 7 bases line up with TRBD2. This CDR3 comprises 16 residues. Germline values: CDR1 LGHDT, CDR2 YNNKEL (reference sequence). V lost 3 bases, J lost 0 bases, and 5 bases stayed unmatched.

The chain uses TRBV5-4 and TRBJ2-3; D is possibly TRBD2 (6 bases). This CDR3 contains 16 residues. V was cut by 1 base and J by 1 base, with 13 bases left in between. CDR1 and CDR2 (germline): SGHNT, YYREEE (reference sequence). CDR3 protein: CASSLIGSGGTDTQYF. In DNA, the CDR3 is TGTGCCAGCAGCTTGATCGGTAGCGGAGGCACAGATACGCAGTATTTT.

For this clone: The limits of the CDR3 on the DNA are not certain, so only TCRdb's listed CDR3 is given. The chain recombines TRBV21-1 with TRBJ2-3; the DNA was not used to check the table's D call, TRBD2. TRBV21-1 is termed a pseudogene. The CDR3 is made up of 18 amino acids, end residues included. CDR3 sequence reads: CASSKVGAGSLGTDTQYF.

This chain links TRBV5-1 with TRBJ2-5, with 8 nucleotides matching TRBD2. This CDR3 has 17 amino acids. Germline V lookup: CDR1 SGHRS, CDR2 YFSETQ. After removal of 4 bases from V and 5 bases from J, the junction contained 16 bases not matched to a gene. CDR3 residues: CASSRQILAVGLETQYF. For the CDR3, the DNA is TGCGCCAGCAGCCGCCAAATACTAGCGGTGGGGTTGGAGACCCAGTACTTC.

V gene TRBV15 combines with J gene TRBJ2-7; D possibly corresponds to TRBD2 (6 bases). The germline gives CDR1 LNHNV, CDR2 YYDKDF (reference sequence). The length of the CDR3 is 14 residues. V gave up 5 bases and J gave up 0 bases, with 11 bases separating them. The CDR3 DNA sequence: TGTGCCACCAGCCCCCGGGGGTTCTCCTACGAGCAGTACTTC. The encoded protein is CATSPRGFSYEQYF.

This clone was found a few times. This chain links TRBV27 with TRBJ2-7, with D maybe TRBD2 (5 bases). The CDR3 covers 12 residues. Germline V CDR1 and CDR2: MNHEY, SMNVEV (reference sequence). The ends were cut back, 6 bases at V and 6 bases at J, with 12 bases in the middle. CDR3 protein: CASRAVRGEQYF. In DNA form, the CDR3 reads TGTGCCAGCAGGGCGGTCCGGGGCGAGCAGTACTTC.

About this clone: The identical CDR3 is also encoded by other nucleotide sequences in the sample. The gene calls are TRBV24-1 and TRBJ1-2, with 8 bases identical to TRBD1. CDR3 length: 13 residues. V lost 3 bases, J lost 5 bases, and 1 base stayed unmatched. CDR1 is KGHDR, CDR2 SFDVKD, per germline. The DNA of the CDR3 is TGTGCCACCAGTGATAGGACAGGGTATGGCTACACCTTC. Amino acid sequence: CATSDRTGYGYTF.

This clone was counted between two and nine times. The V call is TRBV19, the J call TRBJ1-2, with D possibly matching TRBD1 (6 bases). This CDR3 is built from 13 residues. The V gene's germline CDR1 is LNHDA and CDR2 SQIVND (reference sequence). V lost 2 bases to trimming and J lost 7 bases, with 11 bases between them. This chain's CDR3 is CASSITGTLGYTF. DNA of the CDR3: TGTGCCAGTAGTATAACCGGGACACTTGGCTACACCTTC.

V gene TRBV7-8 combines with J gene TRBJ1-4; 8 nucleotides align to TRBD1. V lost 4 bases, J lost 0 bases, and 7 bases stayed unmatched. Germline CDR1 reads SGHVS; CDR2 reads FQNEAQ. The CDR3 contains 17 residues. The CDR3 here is CASSSPDRVTTNEKLFF. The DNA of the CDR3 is TGTGCCAGCAGCTCTCCGGACAGGGTGACAACTAATGAAAAACTGTTTTTT.

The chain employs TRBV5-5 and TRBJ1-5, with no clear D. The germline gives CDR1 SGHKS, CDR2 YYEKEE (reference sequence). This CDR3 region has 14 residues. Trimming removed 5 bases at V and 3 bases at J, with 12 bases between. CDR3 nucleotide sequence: TGTGCCAGCAGACCCGGGAACCTCAATCAGCCCCAGCATTTT. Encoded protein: CASRPGNLNQPQHF.

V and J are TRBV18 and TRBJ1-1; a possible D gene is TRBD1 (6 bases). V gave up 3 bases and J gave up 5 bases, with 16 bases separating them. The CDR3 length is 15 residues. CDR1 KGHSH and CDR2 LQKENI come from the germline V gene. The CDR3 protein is CASSPEAGARTEAFF. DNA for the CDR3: TGTGCCAGCTCACCTGAGGCAGGGGCAAGGACTGAAGCTTTCTTT.

CDR3 amino acids: CASSQEIGLAGGLQFF. The CDR3 coding sequence is TGTGCCAGCAGCCAAGAAATCGGACTAGCGGGGGGGTTGCAGTTCTTC. The genes are TRBV3-1 (or the pseudogene TRBV3-2) and TRBJ2-1; TRBD2 aligns across 15 bases. CDR1 and CDR2 (germline): LGHDT, YNNKEL (reference sequence). CDR3 length equals 16 residues. V lost 0 bases to trimming and J lost 12 bases; unmatched junction nucleotides: 6.